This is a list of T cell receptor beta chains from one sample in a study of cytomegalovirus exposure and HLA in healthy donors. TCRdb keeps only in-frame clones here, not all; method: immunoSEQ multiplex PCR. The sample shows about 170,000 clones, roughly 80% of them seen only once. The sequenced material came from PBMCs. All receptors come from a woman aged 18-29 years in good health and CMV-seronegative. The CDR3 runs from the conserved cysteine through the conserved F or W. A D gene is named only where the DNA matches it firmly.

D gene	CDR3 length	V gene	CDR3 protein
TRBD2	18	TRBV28	CASSLPRLAGSGSYEQYF
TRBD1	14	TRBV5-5	CASSWGTVQETQYF
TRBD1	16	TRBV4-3	CASSQDRGTGGRRDFF
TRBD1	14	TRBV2	CASSVEQGVEGYTF
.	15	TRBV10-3	CAISIGTNGGYGYTF
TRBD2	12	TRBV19	CASSTPLGGQYF
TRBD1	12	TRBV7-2	CASSPNRGEQFF
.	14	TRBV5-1	CASSLERANYGYTF
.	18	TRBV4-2	CASSQDIGSAAYHQPQHF
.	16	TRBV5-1	CASSLSRGLFQETQYF
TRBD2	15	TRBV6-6	CASSLGLEILGEQFF
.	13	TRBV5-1	CASRQTDPYEQYF
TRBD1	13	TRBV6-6	CASTTTGSYEQYF
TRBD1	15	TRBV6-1	CASSEAGQGYQPQHF
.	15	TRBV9	CASSVETGAADTQYF
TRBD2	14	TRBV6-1	CAIAGREGNNEQFF
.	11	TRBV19	CASSPGTEAFF
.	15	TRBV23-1	CASSQSTGNTGELFF
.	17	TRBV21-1	CASSKRCGTGRTGELFF
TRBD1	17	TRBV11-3	CASSPQTPGQGQETQYF
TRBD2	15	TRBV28	CASSLLGAGGSEQFF
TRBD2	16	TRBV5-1	CASSIQTSGNTDTQYF
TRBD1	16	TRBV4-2	CASSQERQGGPDTQYF
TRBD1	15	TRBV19	CASSRGGTGIYGYTF
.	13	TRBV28	CASSSDSQETQYF
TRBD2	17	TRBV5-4	CASSLGGTAGGYNEQFF
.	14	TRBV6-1	CASSEYRGGNEQFF
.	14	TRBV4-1	CASSQFQGSYEQYF
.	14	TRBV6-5	CASSYAQVHTEAFF
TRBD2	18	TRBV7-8	CASSFGLAGASSYNEQFF
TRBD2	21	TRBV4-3	CASSQDIVSGGLGLAARRQFF
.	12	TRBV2	CASIWQGYEQFF
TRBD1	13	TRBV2	CASSELQGGKLFF
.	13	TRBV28	CASSSHRNTEAFF
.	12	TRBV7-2	CASRVENQPQHF
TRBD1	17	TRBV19	CASSITGESTGANVLTF
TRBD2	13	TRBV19	CASSVSGAGELFF
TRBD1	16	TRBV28	CASSPPDRVLDQPQHF
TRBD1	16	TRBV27	CASSNGQGWNKNIQYF
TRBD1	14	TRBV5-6	CAGSSLGGRGVQFF
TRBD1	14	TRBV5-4	CASSLAGGYYGYTF
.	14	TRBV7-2	CASSSSTGSYEQYF
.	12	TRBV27	CATGKTDYEQYF
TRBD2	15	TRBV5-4	CASSLQLATYNEQFF
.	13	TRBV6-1	CASSSVSGNTIYF
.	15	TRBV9	CASSVEGGGLYEQYF